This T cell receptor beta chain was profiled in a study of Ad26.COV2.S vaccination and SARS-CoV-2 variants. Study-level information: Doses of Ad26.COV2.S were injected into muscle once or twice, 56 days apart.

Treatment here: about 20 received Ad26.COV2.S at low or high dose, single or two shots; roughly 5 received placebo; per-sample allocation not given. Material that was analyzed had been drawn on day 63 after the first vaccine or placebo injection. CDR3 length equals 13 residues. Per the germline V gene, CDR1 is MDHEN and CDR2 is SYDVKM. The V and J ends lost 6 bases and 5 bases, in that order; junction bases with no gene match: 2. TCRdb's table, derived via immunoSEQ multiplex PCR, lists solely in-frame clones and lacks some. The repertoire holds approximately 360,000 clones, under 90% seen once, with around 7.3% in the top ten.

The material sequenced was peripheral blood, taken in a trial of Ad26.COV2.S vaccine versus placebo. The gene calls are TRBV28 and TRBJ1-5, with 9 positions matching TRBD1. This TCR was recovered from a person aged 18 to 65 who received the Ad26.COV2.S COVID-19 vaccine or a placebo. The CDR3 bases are TGTGCCAGCAGACAGGGGGCAGATCAGCCCCAGCATTTT. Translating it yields CASRQGADQPQHF.